Listed below are T cell receptor beta chains from one sample, sequenced in a study of identical twins. TCRdb itself ran the 5' RACE reads through MiXCR, one entry per CDR3 protein. The data contain 350,000 to 450,000 distinct CDR3 sequences, less than 20% of them seen just once; the ten biggest clones take up around 12%. The sequenced sample consisted of naive T cells sorted from blood. The receptors were sampled from a man aged 50 or older in good health. Each CDR3 is given with its conserved first and last residue. The D gene is left open where the match is weak. Clone size is given for some rows only: seen once, a few or many times, or a class if the clone is expanded.

V gene	clone size	D gene	J gene	CDR3 protein	CDR3 DNA
TRBV7-9	.	TRBD2	TRBJ2-1	CASSPSGLASHNEQFF	TGTGCCAGCAGCCCCTCGGGACTAGCATCGCACAATGAGCAGTTCTTC
TRBV24-1	many	.	TRBJ2-7	CATSPGAGEQYF	TGTGCCACCAGTCCCGGAGCCGGCGAGCAGTACTTC
TRBV20-1	few	TRBD2	TRBJ2-7	CSARSGLAGAWVYEQYF	TGCAGTGCTAGATCGGGACTAGCGGGAGCTTGGGTCTACGAGCAGTACTTC
TRBV2	.	.	TRBJ2-7	CASSELVYEQYF	TGTGCCAGCAGTGAGTTAGTTTACGAGCAGTACTTC
TRBV7-9	many	.	TRBJ1-2	CASSLAGAGYGYTF	TGTGCCAGCAGCTTAGCTGGGGCTGGCTATGGCTACACCTTC
TRBV29-1	.	TRBD1	TRBJ2-7	CGAQGGNREQYF	TGCGGCGCACAGGGGGGCAACAGGGAGCAGTACTTC
TRBV5-1	few	TRBD2	TRBJ2-1	CASSSLVASGGAHEQFF	TGCGCCAGCAGCTCACTAGTAGCTAGCGGGGGGGCCCATGAGCAGTTCTTC
TRBV2	many	TRBD1	TRBJ2-7	CASSPRTGGPYEQYF	TGTGCCAGCAGTCCTCGGACAGGGGGCCCCTACGAGCAGTACTTC
TRBV18	.	.	TRBJ1-2	CASSQHRENYGYTF	TGTGCCAGCTCACAGCACAGAGAAAACTATGGCTACACCTTC
TRBV29-1	.	.	TRBJ2-5	CSVEEGGKTQYF	TGCAGCGTTGAAGAGGGCGGGAAGACCCAGTACTTC
TRBV6-1	few	.	TRBJ1-5	CASSGPGLGSNQPQHF	TGTGCCAGCAGTGGCCCTGGGTTAGGCAGCAATCAGCCCCAGCATTTT
TRBV28	.	.	TRBJ2-1	CASGPDGKISYNEQFF	TGTGCCAGCGGCCCGGACGGTAAGATCTCCTACAATGAGCAGTTCTTC
TRBV11-2	few	TRBD2	TRBJ2-7	CASSPTSGRAGAVYEQYF	TGTGCCAGCAGCCCGACTAGCGGGAGGGCCGGAGCGGTCTACGAGCAGTACTTC
TRBV6-2/TRBV6-3	.	TRBD1	TRBJ2-7	CASSYRQGTYEQYF	TGTGCCAGCAGTTATCGACAGGGTACCTACGAGCAGTACTTC
TRBV20-1	many	.	TRBJ2-3	CSASTGWSGTDTQYF	TGCAGTGCTAGTACTGGGTGGTCCGGCACAGATACGCAGTATTTT
TRBV10-3	.	TRBD2	TRBJ2-1	CAITSGSSYNEQFF	TGTGCCATTACTAGCGGGAGCTCCTACAATGAGCAGTTCTTC